Below, 30 T cell receptor beta chains from the same sample are listed, as sequenced in a study of low-dose radiotherapy and immunotherapy resistance in tumors. Primers used for first-strand cDNA, a TRAV- and TRBV-specific set, covered both alpha and beta chains. The PCR that amplified TCRs ran for around 20 cycles, relying on a constant-region primer and a V-primer adapter. TCRdb re-called the reads through MiXCR, storing one row per CDR3 protein. Seen here are fewer than 90,000 distinct CDR3 sequences, over 15% observed once, and the top ten hold around 6.3%. The time point here: before trial treatment. The specimen comprised PBMCs, sampled before treatment. The receptors stem from a male donor with prostate cancer.

This clonotype was detected ten times or more. The chain uses TRBV28 and TRBJ2-2, with a tentative D call TRBD1 (5 bases). This CDR3 has 14 amino acids. Germline V gene data show CDR1 as MDHEN and CDR2 as SYDVKM. Trimming cost V 3 bases and J 4 bases, with 9 bases left between them. In nucleotides, the CDR3 is TGTGCCAGCAGTTTGCAGGGTCTCACCGGGGAGCTGTTTTTT. It is translated as CASSLQGLTGELFF. The full variable domain, in which reference TRBV28 and TRBJ2-2 provide the parts outside the CDR3, is DVKVTQSSRYLVKRTGEKVFLECVQDMDHENMFWYRQDPGLGLRLIYFSYDVKMKEKGDIPEGYSVSREKKERFSLILESASTNQTSMYLCASSLQGLTGELFFGEGSRLTVL.

This clonotype was counted many times. This sequence joins TRBV29-1 and TRBJ1-1; D is undetermined. V was cut by 3 bases and J by 1 base, with 3 bases left in between. This CDR3 is built from 11 residues. CDR1 SQVTM and CDR2 ANQGSEA come from the germline V gene. The CDR3 reads CSVERNTEAFF. The CDR3 nucleotides are TGCAGCGTTGAGAGGAACACTGAAGCTTTCTTT.

This clonotype appeared a single time. In DNA, the CDR3 is TGCGCCAGCAGCCAAGTCCGACAGGTCTACGGCCCAAATTCACCCCTCCACTTT. Protein: CASSQVRQVYGPNSPLHF. The rearrangement joins TRBV4-1 to TRBJ1-6; TRBD1 is a possible D gene (6 bases). Germline CDR1 is MGHRA and CDR2 is YSYEKL. The V gene lost 1 base and the J gene lost 7 bases, with 20 bases spanning the gap. The CDR3 is made up of 18 amino acids.

Ten or more counts support this clonotype. The chain's CDR3 is CASSPGQGLEYF. CDR3 in DNA: TGTGCCAGCTCACCGGGACAGGGTTTAGAGTACTTC. The rearrangement uses TRBV18 and TRBJ2-7, with 9 bases fitting TRBD1. The V and J ends lost 3 bases and 11 bases, in that order; junction bases with no gene match: 5. The CDR3 is 12 amino acids. Germline V lookup: CDR1 KGHSH, CDR2 LQKENI.

This clonotype was observed many times. This chain uses TRBV5-1 with TRBJ2-1, with 7 bases fitting TRBD1. Germline-derived CDR1 and CDR2 are SGHRS and YFSETQ. The ends lost 5 bases at V and 7 bases at J; junction bases unmatched: 6. This CDR3 is 13 amino acids long. CDR3 loop: CASRTGVGNEQFF. In DNA, the CDR3 is TGCGCCAGCAGAACAGGGGTGGGGAATGAGCAGTTCTTC.

This clonotype was picked up many times. V is TRBV4-1 and J is TRBJ2-7, with unresolved D. Germline V gene sequence: CDR1 MGHRA, CDR2 YSYEKL. Trimming cost V 1 base and J 9 bases, with 13 bases left between them. The CDR3 runs to 13 residues. The CDR3: CASSQVTSDAQYF. CDR3 coding DNA: TGCGCCAGCAGCCAAGTTACAAGCGATGCGCAGTACTTC.

This clonotype was counted at least ten times. The chain has TRBV29-1 and TRBJ2-1; D is possibly TRBD2 (5 bases). V lost 5 bases, J lost 6 bases, and 8 bases lay in between. Germline assignment: CDR1 SQVTM and CDR2 ANQGSEA. The length of the CDR3 is 11 residues. CDR3: CSVQTSNEQFF. The CDR3 DNA follows: TGCAGCGTTCAAACTAGCAATGAGCAGTTCTTC.

This clonotype was seen repeatedly, ten times or more. The V call is TRBV3-1, the J call TRBJ2-1; D is unresolved. The CDR3 consists of 15 residues. Germline V gene sequence: CDR1 LGHDT, CDR2 YNNKEL (reference sequence). The ends were cut back, 0 bases at V and 4 bases at J, with 10 bases in the middle. The CDR3 DNA reads as TGTGCCAGCAGCCAAGATCCTGGCGGATACAATGAGCAGTTCTTC. Its protein product is CASSQDPGGYNEQFF.

This clonotype was seen many times. The chain links TRBV7-2 to TRBJ1-1, with D tentatively TRBD1 (6 bases). Germline loops: CDR1 SGHTA, CDR2 FQGNSA. V was cut by 1 base and J by 8 bases, with 14 bases left in between. The CDR3 runs 14 residues. The CDR3 reads CASSLGQAVGEAFF. The CDR3 bases are TGTGCCAGCAGCTTAGGACAGGCCGTAGGGGAAGCTTTCTTT.

This clonotype was seen at least ten times. CDR3 sequence: CASSFRWARVRTQYF. CDR3 DNA sequence: TGTGCCAGCAGTTTCCGTTGGGCCAGGGTTCGGACCCAGTACTTC. This chain connects TRBV28 to TRBJ2-5; the D gene is possibly TRBD1 (5 bases). This CDR3 has 15 residues. CDR1 and CDR2 (germline): MDHEN, SYDVKM. V was clipped by 3 bases and J by 7 bases, with 18 bases between them.

Only a few counts were recorded for this clonotype. V gene TRBV27 combines with J gene TRBJ1-6; D remains ambiguous. V was cut by 7 bases and J by 7 bases, with 11 bases left in between. Germline lookup yields CDR1 MNHEY and CDR2 SMNVEV (reference sequence). CDR3 size: 13 residues. The CDR3: CASKLSRNSPLHF. The CDR3 DNA reads TGTGCCAGCAAGCTCAGTAGAAATTCACCCCTCCACTTT.

In the case of this clonotype: One base separates it from a far larger clone, so it is likely a read error. This sequence joins TRBV5-3 and TRBJ2-7, with 7 nucleotides matching TRBD1. TRBV5-3 is placed among ORFs of uncertain function. The CDR3 consists of 14 residues. The CDR3, as DNA: TGTGCCAGCAGGCCAGGGGGTTTATCCTACGAGCAGCACTTC. Translated: CASRPGGLSYEQHF.

As concerns this clonotype: It differs at one base from a far larger clone, so likely a read error. The conserved closing phenylalanine or tryptophan is absent in this CDR3, likely reflecting a read error. The chain employs TRBV6-2 or TRBV6-3 and TRBJ1-5; D uncertain. Per germline, CDR1 MNHEY and CDR2 SVGEGT. CDR3 length equals 14 residues. V shed 7 bases and J shed 2 bases, with 12 bases lying between them. CDR3 bases: TGTGCCAGCACCCAATTTCTGGGCAATCAGCCCCAGCATTTA. Protein product: CASTQFLGNQPQHL.

This clonotype was observed at least ten times. The chain couples TRBV2 to TRBJ2-5; tentatively, D is TRBD1 or TRBD2 (6 bases each). Germline loops: CDR1 SNHLY, CDR2 FYNNEI. Trimming took 4 bases from V and 5 from J, leaving 14 bases between them. The CDR3 is made up of 14 amino acids. CDR3 sequence: CASSGSGAYETQYF. CDR3 sequence (DNA): TGTGCCAGCAGTGGGTCGGGGGCTTATGAGACCCAGTACTTC. The whole variable domain, remainder taken from reference TRBV2 and TRBJ2-5, is EPEVTQTPSHQVTQMGQEVILRCVPISNHLYFYWYRQILGQKVEFLVSFYNNEISEKSEIFDDQFSVERPDGSNFTLKIRSTKLEDSAMYFCASSGSGAYETQYFGPGTRLLVL.

This clonotype was recorded many times. This chain joins TRBV5-1 and TRBJ1-2; 8 positions agree with TRBD1. The CDR3 extends over 15 amino acids. The germline gives CDR1 SGHRS, CDR2 YFSETQ. J gave up 8 bases and V 0 bases, and 9 bases lay outside the gene matches. CDR3: CASSLEARGRGGYTF. The CDR3 DNA reads TGCGCCAGCAGCTTGGAAGCCAGGGGGCGCGGAGGCTACACCTTC.

This clonotype came up many times. The chain is built from TRBV3-1 and TRBJ2-5, with 13 bases fitting TRBD2. The V gene's germline CDR1 is LGHDT and CDR2 YNNKEL (reference sequence). With 1 base clipped from V and 1 base from J, the junction kept 0 bases outside the gene matches. The CDR3 contains 16 residues. The chain's CDR3 is CASSQGLAGGQETQYF. CDR3 bases: TGTGCCAGCAGCCAAGGACTAGCGGGAGGCCAAGAGACCCAGTACTTC.

This clonotype has ten or more counts. The genes are TRBV9 and TRBJ2-3; tentatively, D is TRBD1 or TRBD2 (5 bases each). Between the trimmed V and J ends, which lost 0 bases and 0 bases, there was a span of 11 bases. Germline loops: CDR1 SGDLS, CDR2 YYNGEE. CDR3 length equals 16 residues. This CDR3 reads CASSVAGGTSTDTQYF. CDR3 nucleotides: TGTGCCAGCAGCGTAGCTGGGGGAACTAGCACAGATACGCAGTATTTT.

The table lists this clonotype with many counts. The chain is built from TRBV12-3 or TRBV12-4 and TRBJ1-5; D is uncertain. The CDR3 consists of 13 residues. V gave up 3 bases and J gave up 5 bases, with 8 bases separating them. The CDR3 coding sequence is TGTGCCAGCAGTTTCGAGGTAGATCAGCCCCAGCATTTT. It encodes CASSFEVDQPQHF.

This clonotype was detected ten times or more. This chain links TRBV7-6 with TRBJ2-2, with TRBD1 identical over 10 bases. The CDR3 covers 15 residues. With V trimmed by 2 bases and J by 5 bases, 2 bases remained unmatched. Per germline, CDR1 SGHVS and CDR2 FNYEAQ. The CDR3 DNA reads TGTGCCAGCAGCTTACAGGGACAGGGGACCGGGGAGCTGTTTTTT. It is translated as CASSLQGQGTGELFF.

This clonotype was counted once. The rearrangement joins TRBV6-8 to TRBJ1-4; the D gene is possibly TRBD1 (5 bases). The CDR3 runs to 15 residues. Germline assignment: CDR1 MNHGY and CDR2 SAAAGT. Trimming took off 5 bases at V and 8 bases at J, with 18 bases between the two ends. Here the CDR3 DNA reads TGTGCCAGCAGTGAAGGGGACTTCCCTGTAGAAAAACTGTTTTTT. This sequence encodes CASSEGDFPVEKLFF.

As regards this clonotype: It is likely a read error: a sequence one base away is far more abundant. V usage is TRBV6-1 and J usage is TRBJ2-7, with 9 bases matching TRBD1. Trimming at V came to 2 bases and at J to 7 bases, leaving 9 bases not matched to a gene. The CDR3 extends over 15 amino acids. Per the germline V gene, CDR1 is MNHNS and CDR2 is SASEGT. CDR3: CASSEPGQGINEQYF. CDR3 DNA sequence: TGTGCCAGCAGTGAACCGGGACAGGGTATCAATGAGCAGTACTTC.

Ten or more counts support this clonotype. Here the CDR3 DNA reads TGTGCCAGCAGCTGGGACAGTTCCTACGAGCAGTACTTC. Its translation: CASSWDSSYEQYF. V usage is TRBV7-9 and J usage is TRBJ2-7, with 7 nucleotides matching TRBD1. The CDR3 is 13 amino acids. The germline V gene encodes CDR1 SEHNR and CDR2 FQNEAQ (reference sequence). Trimming took 4 bases from V and 1 from J; bases not matched to a gene: 1.

This clonotype was counted many times. The CDR3 region has the DNA TGTGCCAGCAGCACAGGACAGGGGAACTACGAGCAGTACTTC. Protein: CASSTGQGNYEQYF. The genes are TRBV7-9 and TRBJ2-7; 9 bases fit TRBD1. Germline V gives CDR1 SEHNR, CDR2 FQNEAQ (reference sequence). This CDR3 region has 14 residues. The V and J ends lost 5 bases and 3 bases, in that order; junction bases with no gene match: 5.

There are a few counts of this clonotype. This chain links TRBV12-3 or TRBV12-4 with TRBJ1-3, with unresolved D. CDR3 length: 14 amino acids. Trimming left V 4 bases short and J 0 bases short, with 7 bases between. The CDR3 region is CASSSWSSGNTIYF. The CDR3 DNA is TGTGCCAGCAGTTCTTGGAGCTCTGGAAACACCATATATTTT.

This clonotype was detected ten times or more. The gene calls are TRBV20-1 and TRBJ2-2; D unresolved. This CDR3 is 12 amino acids long. Trimming took off 3 bases at V and 4 bases at J, with 6 bases between the two ends. Germline CDR1 is DFQATT and CDR2 is SNEGSKA (reference sequence). The CDR3 coding sequence is TGCAGTGCTAGTGGCCGCACCGGGGAGCTGTTTTTT. As protein: CSASGRTGELFF.

The sample holds many counts of this clonotype. The genes are TRBV20-1 and TRBJ2-2; TRBD1 matches at 8 bases. Germline CDR1 reads DFQATT; CDR2 reads SNEGSKA (reference sequence). The CDR3 is 15 amino acids. Trimming removed 3 bases from V and 1 base from J; junction bases left unmatched: 4. CDR3 nucleotides: TGCAGTGCTAGGGCGGGACAGGTGAACACCGGGGAGCTGTTTTTT. Translating it yields CSARAGQVNTGELFF.

This clonotype was observed a handful of times. The chain couples TRBV12-3 or TRBV12-4 to TRBJ2-1; the match to TRBD2 covers 12 bases. The CDR3 is made up of 18 amino acids. With 1 base clipped from V and 3 bases from J, the junction kept 7 bases outside the gene matches. The CDR3 protein is CASSLGTLAGGRYNEQFF. The CDR3 bases are TGTGCCAGCAGTTTAGGAACACTAGCGGGGGGCCGCTACAATGAGCAGTTCTTC.

This clonotype was picked up many times. The chain links TRBV5-5 to TRBJ2-2; D is unclear. From germline, CDR1 is SGHKS and CDR2 YYEKEE (reference sequence). This CDR3 comprises 15 residues. V shed 0 bases and J shed 1 base, with 7 bases lying between them. The CDR3 loop is CASSLGWGNTGELFF. The CDR3 coding sequence is TGTGCCAGCAGCTTGGGGTGGGGGAACACCGGGGAGCTGTTTTTT.

There are many counts of this clonotype. J is TRBJ2-1 and V is TRBV20-1; 7 positions agree with TRBD2. The CDR3 loop spans 16 amino acids. CDR1 is DFQATT and CDR2 is SNEGSKA in the germline V gene (reference sequence). Germline trimming cut 3 bases from V and 6 bases from J; bases unmatched to any gene: 14. The CDR3 nucleotides are TGCAGTGCTAGGCCCGAGCCTAGCGGCCTAGGCAATGAGCAGTTCTTC. Translating gives CSARPEPSGLGNEQFF.

There are many counts of this clonotype. The V call is TRBV28, the J call TRBJ1-5, with D unclear. CDR3 length equals 10 residues. Trimming shortened V by 5 bases and J by 6 bases, and 2 bases separated the two germline ends. Germline CDR1 MDHEN, CDR2 SYDVKM. The CDR3 nucleotides are TGTGCCAGCAGTGTTCAGCCCCAGCATTTT. This translates into CASSVQPQHF.